The clone carrying this TCR beta chain was observed a handful of times. As yet, its antigen is unknown. 5'RACE with constant-segment primers built TCRalpha and TCRbeta cDNA libraries with UMIs. TCRdb processed the 5' RACE reads anew with MiXCR; each CDR3 protein has one entry. This repertoire shows around 530,000 distinct CDR3 sequences, roughly a fifth found once; its top ten account for approximately 8.4%. The data stem from a study of T-cell memory formation after mild COVID-19. Study-wide points: CD4+ contracting clones were mainly CM and EM; CD8+ ones, EMRA.

The CDR3 contains 15 residues. Input material: PBMCs or a T cell subset sorted from them (not recorded which). This TCR came from an adult woman who had mild COVID-19 (a few samples of this study predate the infection). Cell type and time point are not known. The gene calls are TRBV21-1 and TRBJ2-1; the table calls TRBD1, which could not be checked here. TRBV21-1 is a recognized pseudogene. The CDR3 is CASSKGLDRVDEQFF. CDR3 sequence (DNA): TGTGCCAGCAGCAAAGGATTAGACAGGGTAGATGAGCAGTTCTTC.